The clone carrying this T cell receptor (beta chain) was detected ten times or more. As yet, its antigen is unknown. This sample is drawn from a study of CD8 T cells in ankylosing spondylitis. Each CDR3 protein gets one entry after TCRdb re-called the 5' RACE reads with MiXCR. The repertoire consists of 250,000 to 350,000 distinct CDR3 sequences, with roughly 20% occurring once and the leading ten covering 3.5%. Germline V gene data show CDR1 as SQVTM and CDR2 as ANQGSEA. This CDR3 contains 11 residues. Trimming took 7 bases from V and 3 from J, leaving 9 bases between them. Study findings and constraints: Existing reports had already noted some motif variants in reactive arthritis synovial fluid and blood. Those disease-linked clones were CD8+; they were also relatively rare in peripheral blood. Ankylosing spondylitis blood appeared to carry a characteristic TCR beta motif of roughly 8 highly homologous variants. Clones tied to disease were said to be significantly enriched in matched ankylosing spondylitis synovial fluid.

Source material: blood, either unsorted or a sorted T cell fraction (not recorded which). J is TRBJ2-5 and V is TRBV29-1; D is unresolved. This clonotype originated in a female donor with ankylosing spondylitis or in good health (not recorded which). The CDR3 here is CSAWSEETQYF. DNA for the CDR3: TGCAGCGCCTGGAGCGAAGAGACCCAGTACTTC.